Below, 29 T cell receptor beta chains from the same sample are listed, as sequenced in a study of spatial heterogeneity in lung cancer. Their target antigens are unknown. Each CDR3 protein gets one entry after TCRdb re-called the 5' RACE reads with MiXCR. This table holds roughly 10,000 distinct CDR3 sequences, roughly 6.3% found once. Time point indicated: sample taken at primary tumor resection. General observations from the study: Expanded alpha and beta TCR counts within tumors tracked tumor mutation counts.

Here the sequenced sample was lung tumor tissue, taken at surgery. All receptors come from a male donor with early-stage non-small cell lung cancer.

This clonotype was found a few times. The gene calls are TRBV28 and TRBJ1-1, with D maybe TRBD1 (6 bases). Germline V gene lookup returns CDR1 MDHEN and CDR2 SYDVKM. CDR3 size: 13 residues. The germline V and J ends were trimmed by 3 bases and 6 bases, with 11 bases remaining between them. The CDR3 region is CASSLIQGPEAFF. CDR3 in DNA: TGTGCCAGCAGTTTGATACAGGGCCCTGAAGCTTTCTTT.

Here the CDR3 DNA reads TGTGCCAGCAGCCTCAGACTAGCCCAGGGTAGTGAGCAGTTCTTC. Translation: CASSLRLAQGSEQFF. The V and J genes are TRBV11-2 and TRBJ2-1, with 7 positions matching TRBD2. In germline, CDR1 is SGHAT, CDR2 FQNNGV. The CDR3 covers 15 residues. V trimming: 5 bases; J trimming: 9 bases; junction bases outside the gene matches: 13.

Worth noting for this clonotype: No conserved phenylalanine or tryptophan ends this CDR3, so it is likely a read error. The CDR3: CASSLASRGGGEQYL. The CDR3 nucleotides read TGTGCCAGCAGCTTAGCGTCGCGGGGGGGGGGCGAGCAGTACCTC. This chain uses TRBV7-2 with TRBJ2-7; 9 nucleotides line up with TRBD2. Germline V gene sequence: CDR1 SGHTA, CDR2 FQGNSA. This CDR3 region has 15 residues. The J segment lost 6 bases and the V segment lost 0 bases, leaving 6 bases of the junction unmatched.

Ten or more counts support this clonotype. The chain recombines TRBV28 with TRBJ1-2, with a tentative D call TRBD1 (5 bases). V shed 5 bases and J shed 0 bases, with 13 bases lying between them. Germline CDR1 is MDHEN and CDR2 is SYDVKM. The CDR3 is 15 amino acids. CDR3 in DNA: TGTGCCAGCAGTAAGCCGGGACGGACTAACTATGGCTACACCTTC. This encodes CASSKPGRTNYGYTF.

This clonotype was observed at least ten times. This chain joins TRBV5-6 and TRBJ2-3, with 7 bases fitting TRBD1. Germline CDR1 and CDR2: SGHDT and YYEEEE. The CDR3 contains 15 residues. J lost 6 bases, V lost 1 base, and 8 bases had no gene match. CDR3 region: CASSLRQGRQDTQYF. DNA for the CDR3: TGTGCCAGCAGCTTGAGACAGGGTCGTCAGGATACGCAGTATTTT.

By sample fraction, this clonotype is medium-sized. V usage is TRBV29-1 and J usage is TRBJ2-1; weak D call: TRBD2 (6 bases). The V end lost 4 bases, the J end lost 6 bases, and 16 bases lay between the germline ends. Germline CDR1 SQVTM, CDR2 ANQGSEA. The CDR3 has 14 amino acids. CDR3 DNA sequence: TGCAGCGTTGTACTAGCCCTTGGGACCAATGAGCAGTTCTTC. Translation gives CSVVLALGTNEQFF.

This clonotype has at least ten counts. The chain uses TRBV20-1 and TRBJ2-3, with 7 bases matching TRBD1. V was clipped by 0 bases and J by 4 bases; unmatched bases: 1. The CDR3 extends over 13 amino acids. Germline CDR1 and CDR2: DFQATT and SNEGSKA (reference sequence). The CDR3 protein is CSARDTGADTQYF. The CDR3 nucleotides are TGCAGTGCTAGAGATACAGGGGCAGATACGCAGTATTTT.

Many counts were recorded for this clonotype. The J gene is TRBJ1-4, the V gene TRBV4-3; D gene uncertain. The V gene's germline CDR1 is LGHNA and CDR2 YSLEER. Trimming cost V 0 bases and J 10 bases, with 12 bases left between them. This CDR3 is built from 14 residues. The CDR3: CASSQDGKTGKLFF. For the CDR3, the DNA is TGCGCCAGCAGCCAAGATGGAAAGACGGGAAAACTGTTTTTT.

This clonotype was counted between two and nine times. The chain carries TRBV3-1 and TRBJ1-1; TRBD1 matches at 7 bases. Germline lookup yields CDR1 LGHDT and CDR2 YNNKEL (reference sequence). The CDR3 length is 14 residues. With V trimmed by 5 bases and J by 4 bases, 7 bases remained unmatched. The CDR3 DNA reads as TGTGCCAGCAGCTTACAGGGGTCTACCACTGAAGCTTTCTTT. Its protein product is CASSLQGSTTEAFF.

This clonotype has a count of ten or more. The gene calls are TRBV30 and TRBJ2-5; D might be TRBD2 (5 bases). CDR3 size: 13 residues. The V end lost 0 bases, the J end lost 2 bases, and 7 bases lay between the germline ends. From germline, CDR1 is GTSNPN and CDR2 SVGIG (reference sequence). This chain's CDR3 is CAWSVQRQETQYF. The CDR3 region has the DNA TGTGCCTGGAGTGTACAGCGGCAAGAGACCCAGTACTTC.

This clonotype was counted a few times. The V call is TRBV11-2, the J call TRBJ2-7; TRBD2 aligns across 10 bases. This CDR3 region has 16 residues. Germline values: CDR1 SGHAT, CDR2 FQNNGV. J lost 0 bases, V lost 5 bases, and 7 bases had no gene match. CDR3 residues: CASSPSSGGNSYEQYF. The CDR3, as DNA: TGTGCCAGCAGCCCAAGTAGCGGGGGGAACTCCTACGAGCAGTACTTC.

This clonotype was seen ten or more times. The chain carries TRBV5-1 and TRBJ2-5, with 7 nucleotides matching TRBD2. With V trimmed by 3 bases and J by 9 bases, 14 bases remained unmatched. Germline values: CDR1 SGHRS, CDR2 YFSETQ. This CDR3 comprises 15 residues. CDR3 in amino acids: CASSWGGPPRDPQYF. The CDR3 DNA reads as TGCGCCAGCAGCTGGGGGGGACCACCCCGCGATCCCCAGTACTTC.

The sample holds many counts of this clonotype. The V and J genes are TRBV20-1 and TRBJ2-2; D assignment may be TRBD1 or TRBD2 (5 bases each). V lost 0 bases and J 5 bases, leaving 10 bases between the germline ends. The germline V gene has CDR1 DFQATT and CDR2 SNEGSKA (reference sequence). The CDR3 has 14 amino acids. The CDR3 sequence is CSARDRGVTGELFF. CDR3 nucleotide sequence: TGCAGTGCTAGAGATAGGGGAGTAACCGGGGAGCTGTTTTTT.

The sample holds a few counts of this clonotype. J is TRBJ2-3 and V is TRBV6-1; D ambiguous. This CDR3 has 15 amino acids. Germline V gives CDR1 MNHNS, CDR2 SASEGT. Deletions cut 1 base from V and 2 bases from J, with 10 bases between. The CDR3 region has the DNA TGTGCCAGCAGTGAAGTCCCAGCATTCACAGATACGCAGTATTTT. Translated: CASSEVPAFTDTQYF.

This chain uses TRBV3-1 with TRBJ1-2; D is unclear. Germline CDR1 is LGHDT and CDR2 is YNNKEL (reference sequence). CDR3 length: 16 residues. The V end lost 0 bases, the J end lost 8 bases, and 19 bases lay between the germline ends. CDR3 residues: CASSQDRRGPSGGYTF. CDR3 coding DNA: TGTGCCAGCAGCCAAGATCGGAGAGGGCCATCCGGGGGCTACACCTTC.

This clonotype has at least ten counts. V usage is TRBV24-1 and J usage is TRBJ1-2, with D possibly matching TRBD1 (5 bases). V was clipped by 1 base and J by 5 bases, with 7 bases between them. The CDR3 totals 13 residues. CDR1 KGHDR and CDR2 SFDVKD come from the germline V gene. The CDR3 sequence: CATSDLKGYGYTF. The CDR3 DNA sequence: TGTGCCACCAGTGATTTAAAGGGGTATGGCTACACCTTC.

This CDR3 is CASSAGLAGTDTQYF. CDR3 nucleotide sequence: TGTGCCAGCAGCGCGGGACTAGCGGGGACAGATACGCAGTATTTT. V is TRBV7-2 and J is TRBJ2-3; 13 nucleotides align to TRBD2. V shed 5 bases and J 3 bases; nucleotides not matched to a gene: 2. The V gene's germline CDR1 is SGHTA and CDR2 FQGNSA. The CDR3 contains 15 residues.

This clonotype was observed a few times. The J gene is TRBJ1-4, the V gene TRBV6-1, with TRBD1 identical over 7 bases. Germline CDR1 reads MNHNS; CDR2 reads SASEGT. J lost 6 bases, V lost 6 bases, and 10 bases had no gene match. The CDR3 contains 15 residues. Here the CDR3 DNA reads TGTGCCAGCAGGGGGTTGACAGGGTTATATGAAAAACTGTTTTTT. Translation gives CASRGLTGLYEKLFF.

This clonotype was counted only a few times. This chain joins TRBV15 and TRBJ1-1, with unresolved D. The CDR3 sequence is 14 residues long. The germline V gene encodes CDR1 LNHNV and CDR2 YYDKDF (reference sequence). Deletions cut 0 bases from V and 6 bases from J, with 11 bases between. The CDR3 nucleotides read TGTGCCACCAGCAGAGATGCGCGTTGGCCTGAAGCTTTCTTT. Translating it yields CATSRDARWPEAFF. The full variable domain, completed using reference TRBV15 and TRBJ1-1, is DAMVIQNPRYQVTQFGKPVTLSCSQTLNHNVMYWYQQKSSQAPKLLFHYYDKDFNNEADTPDNFQSRRPNTSFCFLDIRSPGLGDTAMYLCATSRDARWPEAFFGQGTRLTVV.

CDR3 in DNA: TGTGCCAGCTCACCACCGATCTCCGGCGAAAAACTGTTTTTT. Its protein product is CASSPPISGEKLFF. The V and J genes are TRBV18 and TRBJ1-4, with D uncertain. The germline V and J ends were trimmed by 0 bases and 8 bases, with 10 bases remaining between them. The CDR3 runs 14 residues. Germline V CDR1 and CDR2: KGHSH, LQKENI.

This clonotype has ten or more counts. J is TRBJ2-7 and V is TRBV6-2 or TRBV6-3; D unclear. The CDR3 is 13 residues long. V lost 6 bases and J lost 0, with 9 bases in between. Germline CDR1 MNHEY, CDR2 SVGEGT. The CDR3 sequence is CASRDGYSYEQYF. As DNA, the CDR3 is TGTGCCAGCAGGGACGGCTACTCCTACGAGCAGTACTTC.

This clonotype was seen at least ten times. The chain joins TRBV6-1 to TRBJ1-3; TRBD1 aligns across 10 bases. CDR1 MNHNS and CDR2 SASEGT come from the germline V gene. Trimming at V came to 8 bases and at J to 2 bases, leaving 6 bases not matched to a gene. The CDR3 runs to 15 residues. Here the CDR3 reads CASWGQGPAGNTIYF. In nucleotides, the CDR3 is TGTGCCAGCTGGGGACAGGGGCCGGCTGGAAACACCATATATTTT.

This clonotype was found many times. V gene TRBV6-6 combines with J gene TRBJ1-4, with a weak D call TRBD1 (6 bases). This CDR3 region has 15 residues. The V gene's germline CDR1 is MNHNY and CDR2 SVGAGI (reference sequence). Trimming took off 5 bases at V and 5 bases at J, with 15 bases between the two ends. For the CDR3, the DNA is TGTGCCAGCAGTCCGCTGGGGGGGGCGAATGAAAAACTGTTTTTT. As protein: CASSPLGGANEKLFF.

The chain uses TRBV7-2 and TRBJ2-1; 11 positions match TRBD2. V lost 5 bases, J lost 0 bases, and 6 bases stayed unmatched. Germline CDR1 SGHTA, CDR2 FQGNSA. This CDR3 spans 17 amino acids. The CDR3 protein is CASSGSSGGASYNEQFF. The CDR3 DNA sequence: TGTGCCAGCAGCGGTAGTAGCGGGGGGGCCTCCTACAATGAGCAGTTCTTC.

CDR3 sequence reads: CASSFGGGVFF. DNA of the CDR3: TGTGCCAGCAGTTTTGGAGGTGGGGTGTTTTTT. The gene calls are TRBV12-3 or TRBV12-4 and TRBJ1-4; no firm D call. V lost 3 bases, J lost 15 bases, and 11 bases lay in between. The CDR3 is made up of 11 amino acids.

This clonotype counts as medium-sized. The chain uses TRBV7-9 and TRBJ1-1; D not resolved. The CDR3 has 14 amino acids. V gave up 0 bases and J gave up 0 bases, with 5 bases separating them. Germline CDR1 is SEHNR and CDR2 is FQNEAQ (reference sequence). CDR3 in DNA: TGTGCCAGCAGCTTAGCTGGGGTGAACACTGAAGCTTTCTTT. This gives the protein CASSLAGVNTEAFF.

This clonotype was found a few times. The rearrangement links TRBV20-1 to TRBJ1-6; D call uncertain. The CDR3 is made up of 15 amino acids. The germline V gene has CDR1 DFQATT and CDR2 SNEGSKA (reference sequence). Trimming left V 0 bases short and J 10 bases short, with 16 bases between. CDR3 sequence (DNA): TGCAGTGCTAGAGATTACAAGGGAGTAGGATCACCCCTCCACTTT. Translation gives CSARDYKGVGSPLHF.

This clonotype is medium-sized within its sample. The CDR3 bases are TGTGCCAGCAGTTCGGACTGGTACGAGCAGTACTTC. It encodes CASSSDWYEQYF. The rearrangement uses TRBV12-3 or TRBV12-4 and TRBJ2-7; TRBD2 might be the D (5 bases). V lost 4 bases, J lost 4 bases, and 8 bases lay in between. The CDR3 covers 12 residues.

This clonotype was seen repeatedly, ten times or more. The V gene is TRBV7-9, the J gene TRBJ2-3, with 13 bases that match TRBD2. The CDR3 sequence is 16 residues long. Germline CDR1 reads SEHNR; CDR2 reads FQNEAQ (reference sequence). The J segment lost 1 base and the V segment lost 5 bases, leaving 3 bases of the junction unmatched. CDR3 protein: CASSPGLAGGTDTQYF. The CDR3 DNA reads TGTGCCAGCAGCCCTGGACTAGCGGGGGGCACAGATACGCAGTATTTT.